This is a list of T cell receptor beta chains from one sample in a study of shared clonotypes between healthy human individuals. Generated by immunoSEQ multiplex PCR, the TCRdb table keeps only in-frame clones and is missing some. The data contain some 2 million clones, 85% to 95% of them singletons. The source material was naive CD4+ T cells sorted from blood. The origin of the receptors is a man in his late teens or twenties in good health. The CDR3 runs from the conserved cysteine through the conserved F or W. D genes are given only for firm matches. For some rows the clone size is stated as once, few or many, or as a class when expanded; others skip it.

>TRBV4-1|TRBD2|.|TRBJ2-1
CASSRLAGNGPFF
TGCGCCAGCAGCCGCCTAGCGGGAAATGGTCCGTTCTTC
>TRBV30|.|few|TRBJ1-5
CAWSGQVNQPQHF
TGTGCCTGGAGTGGACAGGTTAATCAGCCCCAGCATTTT
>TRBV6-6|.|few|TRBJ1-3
CASSYSVGTIYF
TGTGCCAGCAGTTACTCGGTTGGGACCATATATTTT
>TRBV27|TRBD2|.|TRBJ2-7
CASSRISSGRGSYEQYF
TGTGCCAGCAGTAGAATAAGTAGCGGGAGGGGAAGCTACGAGCAGTACTTC
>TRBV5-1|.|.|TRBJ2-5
CASHRGGVGETQYF
TGCGCCAGCCACAGAGGGGGAGTGGGAGAGACCCAGTACTTC
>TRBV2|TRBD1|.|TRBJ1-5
CAGGQGDNQPQHF
TGTGCCGGGGGACAGGGGGATAATCAGCCCCAGCATTTT
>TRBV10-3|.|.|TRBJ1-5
CAIRSQLDSNQPQHF
TGTGCCATCAGGAGCCAGTTGGATAGCAATCAGCCCCAGCATTTT
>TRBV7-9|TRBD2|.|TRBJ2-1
CASSPITGTSGSNEQFF
TGTGCCAGCAGCCCCATAACCGGGACTAGCGGGAGCAATGAGCAGTTCTTC
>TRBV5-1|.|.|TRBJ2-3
CASSLGPTDTQYF
TGCGCCAGCAGCTTGGGCCCCACAGATACGCAGTATTTT
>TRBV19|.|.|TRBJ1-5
CASSMVRQPQHF
TGTGCCAGTAGTATGGTAAGACAGCCCCAGCATTTT
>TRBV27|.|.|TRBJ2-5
CASSPDTSETQYF
TGTGCCAGCAGTCCCGACACATCAGAGACCCAGTACTTC
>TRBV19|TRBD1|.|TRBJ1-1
CASSIRGLTEAFF
TGTGCCAGTAGTATAAGGGGGCTAACTGAAGCTTTCTTT
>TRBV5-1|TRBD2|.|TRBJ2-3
CASSAGGLHTDTQYF
TGCGCCAGCAGCGCGGGGGGCCTCCACACAGATACGCAGTATTTT
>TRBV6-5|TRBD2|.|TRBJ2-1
CASSLAGTTHTGEQFF
TGTGCCAGCAGTTTGGCCGGGACTACCCACACCGGTGAGCAGTTCTTC
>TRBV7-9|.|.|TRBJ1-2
CASSPTAGGYTF
TGTGCCAGCAGCCCCACTGCGGGTGGCTACACCTTC
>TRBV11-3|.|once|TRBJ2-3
CASSPRSSTDTQYF
TGTGCCAGCAGCCCCCGGTCTAGCACAGATACGCAGTATTTT
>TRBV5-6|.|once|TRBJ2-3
CASSLRGSTDTQYF
TGTGCCAGCAGCCTGCGGGGCAGCACAGATACGCAGTATTTT
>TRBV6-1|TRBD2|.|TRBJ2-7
CASSVAGTFYEQYF
TGTGCCAGCAGTGTAGCGGGGACTTTCTACGAGCAGTACTTC
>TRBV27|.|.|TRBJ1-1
CASSLRGNGDTEAFF
TGTGCCAGCAGTTTGCGGGGGAATGGGGACACTGAAGCTTTCTTT
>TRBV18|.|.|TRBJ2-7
CASSLGPYYEQYF
TGTGCCAGCTCACTGGGTCCCTACTACGAGCAGTACTTC
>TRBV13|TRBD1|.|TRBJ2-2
CASSLALGQGAAGELFF
TGTGCCAGCAGCTTAGCGCTGGGACAGGGGGCGGCCGGGGAGCTGTTTTTT
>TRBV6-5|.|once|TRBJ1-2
CATSGFQRGYTF
TGTGCCACCTCGGGATTCCAGAGGGGCTACACCTTC
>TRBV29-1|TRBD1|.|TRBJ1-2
CSVEWAQGGYTF
TGCAGCGTTGAATGGGCACAGGGGGGCTACACCTTC
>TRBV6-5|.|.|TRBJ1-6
CASSGGRKNSPLHF
TGTGCCAGCAGTGGGGGGAGGAAAAATTCACCCCTCCACTTT
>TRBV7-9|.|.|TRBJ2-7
CASSFAKAVSYEQYF
TGTGCCAGCAGCTTCGCAAAGGCAGTCTCCTACGAGCAGTACTTC